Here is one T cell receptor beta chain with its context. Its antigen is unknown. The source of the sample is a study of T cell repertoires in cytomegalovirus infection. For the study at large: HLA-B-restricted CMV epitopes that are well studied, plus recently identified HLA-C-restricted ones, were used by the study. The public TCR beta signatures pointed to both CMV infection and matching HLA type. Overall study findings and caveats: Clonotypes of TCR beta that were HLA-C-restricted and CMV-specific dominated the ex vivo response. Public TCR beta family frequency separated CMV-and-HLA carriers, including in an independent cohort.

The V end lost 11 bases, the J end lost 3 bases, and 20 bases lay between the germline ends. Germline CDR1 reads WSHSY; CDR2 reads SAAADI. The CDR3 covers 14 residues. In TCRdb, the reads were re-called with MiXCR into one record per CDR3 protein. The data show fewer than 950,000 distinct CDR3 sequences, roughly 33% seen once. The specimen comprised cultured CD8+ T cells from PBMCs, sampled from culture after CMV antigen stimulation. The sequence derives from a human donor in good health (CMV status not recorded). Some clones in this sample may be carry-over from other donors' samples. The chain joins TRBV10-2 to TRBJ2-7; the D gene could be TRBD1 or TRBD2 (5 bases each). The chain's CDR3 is CAVGGTAPIYEQYF. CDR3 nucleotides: TGCGCCGTCGGTGGGACGGCCCCGATCTACGAGCAGTACTTC.